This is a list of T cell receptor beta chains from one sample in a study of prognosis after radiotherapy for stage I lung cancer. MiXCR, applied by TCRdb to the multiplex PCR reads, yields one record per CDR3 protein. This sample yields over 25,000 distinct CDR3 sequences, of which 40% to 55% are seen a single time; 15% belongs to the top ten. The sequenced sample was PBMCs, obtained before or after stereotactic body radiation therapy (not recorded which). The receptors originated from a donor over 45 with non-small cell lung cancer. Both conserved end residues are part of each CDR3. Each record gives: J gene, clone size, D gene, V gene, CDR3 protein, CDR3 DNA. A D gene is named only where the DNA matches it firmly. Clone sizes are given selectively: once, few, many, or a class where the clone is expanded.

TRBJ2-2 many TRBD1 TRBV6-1 CASKTGTGNTGELFF TGTGCCAGCAAGACCGGGACAGGGAACACCGGGGAGCTGTTTTTT
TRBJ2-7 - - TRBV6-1 CASARLEGRGSYEQYF TGTGCCAGCGCTAGACTAGAGGGAAGGGGGTCCTACGAGCAGTACTTC
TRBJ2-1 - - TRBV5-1 CASSFQSGSSNEQFF TGCGCCAGCAGCTTTCAGAGTGGTAGTTCCAATGAGCAGTTCTTC
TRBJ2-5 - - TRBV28 CAAGRLETQYF TGTGCCGCAGGGAGATTGGAGACCCAGTACTTC
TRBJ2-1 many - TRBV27 CASSPRQVVNEQFF TGTGCCAGCAGTCCCCGACAGGTGGTCAATGAGCAGTTCTTC
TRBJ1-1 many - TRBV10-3 CAISEEWNTEAFF TGTGCCATCAGTGAAGAGTGGAACACTGAAGCTTTCTTT
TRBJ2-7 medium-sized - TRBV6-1 CASMVGGPYEQYF TGTGCCAGCATGGTGGGAGGCCCCTACGAGCAGTACTTC
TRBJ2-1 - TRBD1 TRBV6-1 CSSMGQPYDEQFF TGTTCCAGCATGGGACAGCCCTACGATGAGCAGTTCTTC
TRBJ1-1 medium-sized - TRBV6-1 CAAEGRGARNTEAFF TGTGCCGCCGAGGGTCGGGGGGCAAGGAACACTGAAGCTTTCTTT
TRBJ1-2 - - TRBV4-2 CASSQGTGTYGYTF TGTGCCAGCAGCCAAGGAACAGGGACCTATGGCTACACCTTC
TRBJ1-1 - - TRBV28 CASRRGVLDTGAFF TGTGCCAGCAGGCGTGGGGTGTTGGACACTGGAGCTTTCTTT
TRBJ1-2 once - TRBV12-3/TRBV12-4 CASSLGIEVDGYTF TGTGCCAGCAGTTTAGGGATAGAGGTTGATGGCTACACCTTC
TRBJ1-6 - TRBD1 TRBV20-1 CSARRDSSNSPLHF TGCAGTGCTAGAAGGGACAGCTCCAATTCACCCCTCCACTTT
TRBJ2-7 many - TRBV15 CATSLTLIYEQYF TGTGCCACCAGCTTGACACTAATCTACGAGCAGTACTTC
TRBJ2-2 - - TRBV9 CASSARGGQNTGELFF TGTGCCAGCAGCGCTAGGGGGGGCCAGAACACCGGGGAGCTGTTTTTT
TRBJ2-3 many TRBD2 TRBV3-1 CASSRTLAGGPTDTQYF TGTGCCAGCAGCCGGACCCTGGCGGGAGGGCCCACAGATACGCAGTATTTT
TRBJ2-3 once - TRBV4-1 CASSQDPDTDTQYF TGCGCCAGCAGCCAAGATCCAGACACAGATACGCAGTATTTT
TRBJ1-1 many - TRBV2 CASNQAVQYTEAFF TGTGCCAGCAATCAAGCGGTCCAATACACTGAAGCTTTCTTT
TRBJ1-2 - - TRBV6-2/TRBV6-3 CASSSSLFGRGGYTF TGTGCCAGCAGTAGCTCCCTGTTTGGCAGGGGTGGCTACACCTTC
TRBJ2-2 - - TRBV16 CASSHQASSNTGELFF TGTGCCAGCAGCCATCAAGCCAGTTCCAACACCGGGGAGCTGTTTTTT
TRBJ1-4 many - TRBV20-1 CSARDQGSPFEKLFF TGCAGTGCTAGAGATCAGGGCTCCCCTTTCGAAAAACTGTTTTTT
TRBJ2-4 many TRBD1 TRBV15 CATSSPLRRSDRDLAKNIQYF TGTGCCACCAGCTCCCCTCTAAGACGCTCAGACAGGGATCTAGCCAAAAACATTCAGTACTTC
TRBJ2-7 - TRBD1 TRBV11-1 CASRPALEGANYEQYF TGTGCCAGCAGACCGGCCCTCGAGGGGGCTAACTACGAGCAGTACTTC
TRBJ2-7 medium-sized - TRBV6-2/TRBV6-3 CASSDSYEQYF TGTGCCAGCAGCGACTCCTACGAGCAGTACTTC
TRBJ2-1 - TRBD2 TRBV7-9 CASSKQPGPGTSGSSSYNEQFF TGTGCCAGCAGCAAACAGCCAGGGCCCGGTACTAGCGGGTCTAGCTCCTACAATGAGCAGTTCTTC
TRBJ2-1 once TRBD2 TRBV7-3 CASRREGRFQETQFF TGTGCCAGCAGACGGGAGGGCCGATTCCAAGAGACCCAGTTCTTC
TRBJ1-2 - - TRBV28 CASRSWKNYGYTF TGTGCCAGCAGGTCCTGGAAAAACTATGGCTACACCTTC
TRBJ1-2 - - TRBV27 CASILLDRGFCYTF TGTGCCAGCATTTTATTGGACAGAGGCTTTTGCTACACCTTC
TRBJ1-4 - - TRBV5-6 CASSATGREKLFF TGTGCCAGCAGCGCAACAGGGAGGGAAAAACTGTTTTTT
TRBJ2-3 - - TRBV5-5 CASSLELAGCRDTQYF TGTGCCAGCAGCTTGGAACTAGCTGGGTGCCGGGATACGCAGTATTTT
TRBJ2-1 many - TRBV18 CASSPLASSKYNEQFF TGTGCCAGCTCACCTCTGGCTAGCAGCAAATACAATGAGCAGTTCTTC
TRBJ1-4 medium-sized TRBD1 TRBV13 CASRRQGGFSTNEKLFF TGTGCCAGCCGTAGACAGGGCGGATTTTCAACTAATGAAAAACTGTTTTTT
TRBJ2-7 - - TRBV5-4 CASSLQRSYEQYF TGTGCCAGCAGCTTACAACGGTCCTACGAGCAGTACTTC
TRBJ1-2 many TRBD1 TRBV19 CATQRQGGNYGYTF TGTGCCACTCAAAGGCAGGGGGGGAACTATGGCTACACCTTC
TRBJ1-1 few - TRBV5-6 CASSFTGACTEVFF TGTGCCAGCAGCTTTACGGGGGCGTGCACTGAAGTTTTCTTT
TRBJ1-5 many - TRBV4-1 CASSSAGSNQPQHF TGCGCCAGCAGCTCTGCAGGGAGCAATCAGCCCCAGCATTTT
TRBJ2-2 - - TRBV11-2 CASSSTYTGELFF TGTGCCAGCAGCTCGACATACACCGGGGAGCTGTTTTTT
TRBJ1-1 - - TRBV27 CASSVTGTNTEAFF TGTGCCAGCAGTGTAACAGGGACGAACACTGAAGCTTTCTTT
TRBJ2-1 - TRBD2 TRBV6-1 CASSDPFSGRAQFF TGTGCCAGCAGTGATCCTTTTAGCGGGAGGGCCCAGTTCTTC
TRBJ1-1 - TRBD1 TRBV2 CASREQGTEAFF TGTGCCAGCAGGGAACAGGGGACTGAAGCTTTCTTT
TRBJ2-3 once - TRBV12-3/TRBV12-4 CASSPGLRRTLSTGTQYF TGTGCCAGCAGTCCGGGACTGCGGCGTACCCTTAGCACAGGTACGCAGTATTTT
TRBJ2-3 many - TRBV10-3 CAIRLAASTDTQYF TGTGCCATCCGCTTAGCGGCTAGCACAGATACGCAGTATTTT
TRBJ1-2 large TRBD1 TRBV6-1 CASLQGNYGYTF TGTGCCAGTTTACAGGGGAACTATGGCTACACCTTC
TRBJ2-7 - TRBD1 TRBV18 CASSLRDRAPYDQYF TGTGCCAGCTCACTCCGTGACAGGGCCCCCTACGATCAGTACTTC
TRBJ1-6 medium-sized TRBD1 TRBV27 CASRQTQGAKSPLHF TGTGCCAGCAGGCAGACACAGGGGGCGAAATCACCCCTCCACTTT
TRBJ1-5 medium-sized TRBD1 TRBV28 CASSLTGVSQHF TGTGCCAGCAGCTTGACAGGGGTGAGCCAGCATTTT
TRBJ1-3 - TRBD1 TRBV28 CASSSQCTGAGNTIYF TGTGCCAGCAGTTCTCAATGTACAGGGGCCGGAAACACCATATATTTT
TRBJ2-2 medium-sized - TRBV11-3 CASSLGWNTGELFF TGTGCCAGCAGCTTAGGTTGGAACACCGGGGAGCTGTTTTTT
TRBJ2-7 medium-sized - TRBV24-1 CATSDRGWGEQYF TGTGCCACCAGTGATCGGGGTTGGGGCGAGCAGTACTTC
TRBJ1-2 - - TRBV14 CASSTHGQNYGYTF TGTGCCAGCAGCACCCATGGGCAGAACTATGGCTACACCTTC
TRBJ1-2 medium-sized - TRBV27 CASSLRGSGGYTF TGTGCCAGCAGTTTGAGGGGAAGTGGCGGCTACACCTTC
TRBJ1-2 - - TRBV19 CASSIVGGACYGYTF TGTGCCAGTAGTATTGTAGGGGGTGCCTGCTATGGCTACACCTTC